These 7 T cell receptor beta chains share one sample of origin, sequenced in a study of cytomegalovirus exposure and HLA in healthy donors. The PCR contained 60 Vbeta and 13 Jbeta primers. Profiled with immunoSEQ multiplex PCR; TCRdb holds only in-frame clones, not every one. Here the sample spans some 96,000 clones, approximately 72% being singletons. Sequencing was carried out using PBMCs. All receptors come from a man aged 40-49 years in good health and CMV-seropositive.

This clone was picked up a small number of times. The chain carries TRBV4-1 and TRBJ1-2, with a weak D call TRBD1 (6 bases). The germline V and J ends were trimmed by 11 bases and 4 bases, with 17 bases remaining between them. The CDR3 is 13 amino acids. The germline CDR1 and CDR2 sequences are MGHRA and YSYEKL. The CDR3 spells CAGARDTTYGYTF. In nucleotides, the CDR3 is TGCGCCGGTGCTCGGGACACCACCTATGGCTACACCTTC.

Of note for this clone: At one end, the junction sequence differs from germline, possibly due to a read error. CDR3 nucleotide sequence: TGCGCCAACAGCTTAGGAGATTATAGCAATCAGCCCCAGCATTTT. As protein: CANSLGDYSNQPQHF. The chain carries TRBV5-1 and TRBJ1-5; D ambiguous. This CDR3 is 15 amino acids long. From germline, CDR1 is SGHRS and CDR2 YFSETQ. Full variable domain (outside the CDR3, taken from reference TRBV5-1 and TRBJ1-5): KAGVTQTPRYLIKTRGQQVTLSCSPISGHRSVSWYQQTPGQGLQFLFEYFSETQRNKGNFPGRFSGRQFSNSRSEMNVSTLELGDSALYLCANSLGDYSNQPQHFGDGTRLSIL.

This chain uses TRBV28 with TRBJ1-2; 10 bases align to TRBD1. This CDR3 has 15 amino acids. V shed 5 bases, J shed 8 bases, and the junction held 11 bases outside the gene matches. Germline values: CDR1 MDHEN, CDR2 SYDVKM. The CDR3 here is CASSPAGQGEGGYTF. In DNA, the CDR3 is TGTGCCAGCAGTCCCGCCGGACAGGGGGAAGGGGGCTACACCTTC.

The V and J genes are TRBV5-1 and TRBJ1-1; no clear D gene. The CDR3 is 14 amino acids. Germline lookup yields CDR1 SGHRS and CDR2 YFSETQ. V lost 4 bases to trimming and J lost 0 bases, with 10 bases between them. CDR3 loop: CASSLENMNTEAFF. CDR3 DNA: TGCGCCAGCAGCCTAGAGAACATGAACACTGAAGCTTTCTTT.

V gene TRBV5-4 combines with J gene TRBJ2-3; 9 bases line up with TRBD2. Germline V gives CDR1 SGHNT, CDR2 YYREEE (reference sequence). Germline trimming cut 2 bases from V and 0 bases from J; bases unmatched to any gene: 1. The CDR3 runs to 15 residues. The DNA of the CDR3 is TGTGCCAGCAGCTTTAGCGGGAGAAGCACAGATACGCAGTATTTT. It codes for CASSFSGRSTDTQYF. Filled out from reference TRBV5-4 and TRBJ2-3, the complete variable domain reads ETGVTQSPTHLIKTRGQQVTLRCSSQSGHNTVSWYQQALGQGPQFIFQYYREEENGRGNFPPRFSGLQFPNYSSELNVNALELDDSALYLCASSFSGRSTDTQYFGPGTRLTVL.

The chain links TRBV25-1 to TRBJ1-2, with D perhaps matching TRBD1 (6 bases). Looked up from germline, CDR1 is MGHDK and CDR2 is SYGVNS. With 6 bases removed from V and 8 bases from J, the gap between germline ends came to 10 bases. This CDR3 spans 11 amino acids. The CDR3 DNA reads TGTGCCAGCAGCTCAGGGGTAGGCTACACCTTC. This translates into CASSSGVGYTF.

On this clone: The junction does not match germline at one end; this may be a read error. The identical CDR3 is also encoded by other nucleotide sequences in the sample. The chain couples TRBV6-5 to TRBJ1-2, with 9 bases identical to TRBD1. CDR1 MNHEY and CDR2 SVGAGI come from the germline V gene. The CDR3 consists of 16 residues. The CDR3 here is CASSYGQGNTNYGYTF. As DNA, the CDR3 is TGTGCCAGCAGCTACGGACAGGGGAATACTAACTACGGCTACACCTTC.